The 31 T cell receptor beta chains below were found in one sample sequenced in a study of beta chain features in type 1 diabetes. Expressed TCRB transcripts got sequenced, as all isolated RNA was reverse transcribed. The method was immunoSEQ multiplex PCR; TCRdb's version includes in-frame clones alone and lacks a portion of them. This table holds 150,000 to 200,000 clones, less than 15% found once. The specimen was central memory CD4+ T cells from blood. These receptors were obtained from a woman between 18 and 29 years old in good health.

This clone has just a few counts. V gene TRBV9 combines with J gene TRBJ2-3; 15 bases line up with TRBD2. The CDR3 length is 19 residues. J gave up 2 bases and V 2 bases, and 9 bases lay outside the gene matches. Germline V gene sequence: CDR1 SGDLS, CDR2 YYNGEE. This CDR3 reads CASSVRGGLAGGSTDTQYF. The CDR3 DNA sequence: TGTGCCAGCAGCGTCAGGGGGGGACTAGCGGGAGGATCCACAGATACGCAGTATTTT.

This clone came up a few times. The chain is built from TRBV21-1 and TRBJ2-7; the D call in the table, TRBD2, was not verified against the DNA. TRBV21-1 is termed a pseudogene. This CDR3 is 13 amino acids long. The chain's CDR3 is CASRRGLRYEQYF. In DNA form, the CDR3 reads TGTGCCAGCAGACGGGGACTAAGGTACGAGCAGTACTTC.

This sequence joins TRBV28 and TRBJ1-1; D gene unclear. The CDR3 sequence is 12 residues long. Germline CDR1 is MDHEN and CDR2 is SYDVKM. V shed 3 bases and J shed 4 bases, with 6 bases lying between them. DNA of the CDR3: TGTGCCAGCAGTTTTGGGCGCACTGAAGCTTTCTTT. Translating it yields CASSFGRTEAFF. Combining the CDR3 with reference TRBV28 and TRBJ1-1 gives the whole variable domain DVKVTQSSRYLVKRTGEKVFLECVQDMDHENMFWYRQDPGLGLRLIYFSYDVKMKEKGDIPEGYSVSREKKERFSLILESASTNQTSMYLCASSFGRTEAFFGQGTRLTVV.

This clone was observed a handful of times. The DNA for the CDR3 is TGTGCCAGCAGTTACTCTCCTCAGCGAGCCACTGAAGCTTTCTTT. Protein sequence: CASSYSPQRATEAFF. The chain employs TRBV6-5 and TRBJ1-1; D unresolved. Germline CDR1 is MNHEY and CDR2 is SVGAGI. Trimming took off 0 bases at V and 4 bases at J, with 12 bases between the two ends. CDR3 size: 15 residues.

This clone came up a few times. In nucleotides, the CDR3 is TGTGCCAGCAGGAACAGGGGCACAGATACGCAGTATTTT. It encodes CASRNRGTDTQYF. V is TRBV28 and J is TRBJ2-3, with D possibly matching TRBD1 (6 bases). This CDR3 has 13 amino acids. Per germline, CDR1 MDHEN and CDR2 SYDVKM. V gave up 6 bases and J gave up 1 base, with 8 bases separating them.

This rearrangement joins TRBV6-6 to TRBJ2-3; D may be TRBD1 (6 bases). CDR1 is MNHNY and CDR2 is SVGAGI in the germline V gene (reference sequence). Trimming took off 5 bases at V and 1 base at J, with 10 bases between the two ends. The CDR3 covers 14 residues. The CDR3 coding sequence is TGTGCCAGCAGTCAGGGGCAGCGCACAGATACGCAGTATTTT. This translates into CASSQGQRTDTQYF.

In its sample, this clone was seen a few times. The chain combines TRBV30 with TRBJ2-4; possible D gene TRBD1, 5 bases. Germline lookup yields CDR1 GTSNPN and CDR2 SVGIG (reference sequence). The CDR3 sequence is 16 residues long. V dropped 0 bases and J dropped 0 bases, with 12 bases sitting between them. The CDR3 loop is CAWSVTGRIAKNIQYF. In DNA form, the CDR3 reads TGTGCCTGGAGTGTTACAGGCAGGATAGCCAAAAACATTCAGTACTTC.

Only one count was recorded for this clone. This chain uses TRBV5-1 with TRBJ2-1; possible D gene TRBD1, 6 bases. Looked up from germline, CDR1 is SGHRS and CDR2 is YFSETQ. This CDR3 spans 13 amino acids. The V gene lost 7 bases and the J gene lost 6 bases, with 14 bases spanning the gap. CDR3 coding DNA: TGCGCCAGCGGGGGACACGGATTCAATGAGCAGTTCTTC. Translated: CASGGHGFNEQFF.

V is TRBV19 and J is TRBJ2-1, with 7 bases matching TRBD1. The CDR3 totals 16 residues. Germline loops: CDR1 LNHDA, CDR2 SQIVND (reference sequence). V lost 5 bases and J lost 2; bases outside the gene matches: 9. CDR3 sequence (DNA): TGTGCCAGTAGTGCTGACAGGGAGCCCCCCTACAATGAGCAGTTCTTC. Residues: CASSADREPPYNEQFF.

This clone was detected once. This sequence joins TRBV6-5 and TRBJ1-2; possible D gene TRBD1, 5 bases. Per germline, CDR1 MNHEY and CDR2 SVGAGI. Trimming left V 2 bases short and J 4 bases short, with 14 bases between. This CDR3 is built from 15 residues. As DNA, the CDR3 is TGTGCCAGCAGTTACACAACGAGACAGTCCTATGGCTACACCTTC. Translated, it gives CASSYTTRQSYGYTF.

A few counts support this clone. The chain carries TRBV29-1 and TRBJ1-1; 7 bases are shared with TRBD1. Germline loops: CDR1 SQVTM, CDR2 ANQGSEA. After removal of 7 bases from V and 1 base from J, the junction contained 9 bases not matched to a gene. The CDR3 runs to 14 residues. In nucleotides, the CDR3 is TGCAGCGCAGGCCTAGGGGGCACGAACACTGAAGCTTTCTTT. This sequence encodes CSAGLGGTNTEAFF.

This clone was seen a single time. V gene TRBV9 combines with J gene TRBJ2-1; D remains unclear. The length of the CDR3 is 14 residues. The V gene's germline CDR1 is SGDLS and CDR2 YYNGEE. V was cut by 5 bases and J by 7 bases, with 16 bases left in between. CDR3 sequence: CASSALPPRNEQFF. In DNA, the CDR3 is TGTGCCAGCAGTGCCCTGCCACCCCGGAATGAGCAGTTCTTC.

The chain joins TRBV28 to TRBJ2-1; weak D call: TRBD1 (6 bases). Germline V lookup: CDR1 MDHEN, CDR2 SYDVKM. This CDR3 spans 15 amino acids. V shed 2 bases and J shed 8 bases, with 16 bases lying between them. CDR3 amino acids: CASSLGGLGIHEQFF. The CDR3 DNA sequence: TGTGCCAGCAGTTTAGGGGGCCTAGGTATCCATGAGCAGTTCTTC.

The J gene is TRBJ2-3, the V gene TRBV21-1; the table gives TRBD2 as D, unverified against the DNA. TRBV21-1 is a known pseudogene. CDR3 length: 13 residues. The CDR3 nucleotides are TGTGCCAGCAGCAAAGTCCCGAGAGATACGCAGTATTTT. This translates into CASSKVPRDTQYF.

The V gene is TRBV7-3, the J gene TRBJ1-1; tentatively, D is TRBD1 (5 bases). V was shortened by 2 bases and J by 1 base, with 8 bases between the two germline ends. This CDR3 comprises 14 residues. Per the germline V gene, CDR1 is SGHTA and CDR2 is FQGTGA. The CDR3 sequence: CASSLEGANTEAFF. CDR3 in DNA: TGTGCCAGCAGCTTAGAAGGGGCGAACACTGAAGCTTTCTTT.

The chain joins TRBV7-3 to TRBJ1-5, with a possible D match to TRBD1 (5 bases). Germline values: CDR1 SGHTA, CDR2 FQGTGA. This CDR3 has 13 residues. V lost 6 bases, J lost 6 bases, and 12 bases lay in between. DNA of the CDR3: TGTGCCAGCAGTCGGCAGGGTGGTCAGCCCCAGCATTTT. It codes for CASSRQGGQPQHF.

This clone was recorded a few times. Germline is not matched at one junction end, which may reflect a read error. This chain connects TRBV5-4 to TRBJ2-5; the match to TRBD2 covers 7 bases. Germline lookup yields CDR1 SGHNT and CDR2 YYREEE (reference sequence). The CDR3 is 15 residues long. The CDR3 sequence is CASSHASGYQETQYF. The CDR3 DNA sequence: TGCGCCAGCAGCCATGCTAGCGGATACCAAGAGACCCAGTACTTC. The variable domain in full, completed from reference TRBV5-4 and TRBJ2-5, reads ETGVTQSPTHLIKTRGQQVTLRCSSQSGHNTVSWYQQALGQGPQFIFQYYREEENGRGNFPPRFSGLQFPNYSSELNVNALELDDSALYLCASSHASGYQETQYFGPGTRLLVL.

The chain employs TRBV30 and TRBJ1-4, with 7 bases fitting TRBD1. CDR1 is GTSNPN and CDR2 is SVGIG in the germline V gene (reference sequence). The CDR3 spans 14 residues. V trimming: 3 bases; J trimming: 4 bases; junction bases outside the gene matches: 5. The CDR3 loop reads CAWSQTGNNEKLFF. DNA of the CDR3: TGTGCCTGGAGCCAGACAGGGAATAATGAAAAACTGTTTTTT.

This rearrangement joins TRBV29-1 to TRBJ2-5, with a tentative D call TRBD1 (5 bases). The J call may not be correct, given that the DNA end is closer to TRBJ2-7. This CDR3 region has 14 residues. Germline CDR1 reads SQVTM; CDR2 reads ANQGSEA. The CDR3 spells CSVVFWARAYEQYF. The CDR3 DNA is TGCAGCGTTGTATTCTGGGCCAGGGCCTACGAGCAGTACTTC.

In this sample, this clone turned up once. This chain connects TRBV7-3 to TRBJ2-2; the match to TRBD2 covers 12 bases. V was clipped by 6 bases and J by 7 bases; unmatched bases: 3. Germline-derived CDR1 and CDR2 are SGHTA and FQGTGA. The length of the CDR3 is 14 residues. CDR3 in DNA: TGTGCCAGCAGTAAGGGACTAGCGGGCGGGGAGCTGTTTTTT. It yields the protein CASSKGLAGGELFF.

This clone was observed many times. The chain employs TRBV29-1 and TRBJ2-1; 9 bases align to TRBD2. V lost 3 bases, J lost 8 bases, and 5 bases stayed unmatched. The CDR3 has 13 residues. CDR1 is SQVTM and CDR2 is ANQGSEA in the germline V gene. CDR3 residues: CSVEASGTDEQFF. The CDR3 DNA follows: TGCAGCGTTGAGGCTAGCGGGACCGATGAGCAGTTCTTC.

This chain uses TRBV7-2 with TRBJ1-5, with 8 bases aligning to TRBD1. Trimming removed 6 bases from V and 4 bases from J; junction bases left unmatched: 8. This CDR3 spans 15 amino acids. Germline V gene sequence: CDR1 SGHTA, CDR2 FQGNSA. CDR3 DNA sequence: TGTGCCAGCAGGTTGGGACAGGTACCAAATCAGCCCCAGCATTTT. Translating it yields CASRLGQVPNQPQHF.

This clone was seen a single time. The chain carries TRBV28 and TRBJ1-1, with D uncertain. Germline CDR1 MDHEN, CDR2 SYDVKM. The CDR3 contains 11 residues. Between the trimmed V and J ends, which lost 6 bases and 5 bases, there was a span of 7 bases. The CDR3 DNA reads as TGTGCCAGCAGGAGAAGTACTGAAGCTTTCTTT. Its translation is CASRRSTEAFF.

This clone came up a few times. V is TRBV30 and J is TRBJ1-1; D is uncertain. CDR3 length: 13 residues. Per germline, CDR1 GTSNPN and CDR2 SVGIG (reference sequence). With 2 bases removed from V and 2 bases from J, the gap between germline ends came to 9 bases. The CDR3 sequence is CAWSPGANTEAFF. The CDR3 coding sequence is TGTGCCTGGAGTCCGGGAGCCAACACTGAAGCTTTCTTT.

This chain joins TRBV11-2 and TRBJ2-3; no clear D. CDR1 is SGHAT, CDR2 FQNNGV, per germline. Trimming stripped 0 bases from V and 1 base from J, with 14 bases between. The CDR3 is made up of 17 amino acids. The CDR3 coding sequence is TGTGCCAGCAGCTTAGATGCTCCTCGGTCACGCACAGATACGCAGTATTTT. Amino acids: CASSLDAPRSRTDTQYF.

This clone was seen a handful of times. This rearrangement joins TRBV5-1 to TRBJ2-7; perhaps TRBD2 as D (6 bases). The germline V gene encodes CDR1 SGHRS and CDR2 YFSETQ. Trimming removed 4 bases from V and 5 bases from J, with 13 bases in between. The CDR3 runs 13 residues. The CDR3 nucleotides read TGCGCCAGCAGCCTCTTCGCGGGAAACGAGCAGTACTTC. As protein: CASSLFAGNEQYF.

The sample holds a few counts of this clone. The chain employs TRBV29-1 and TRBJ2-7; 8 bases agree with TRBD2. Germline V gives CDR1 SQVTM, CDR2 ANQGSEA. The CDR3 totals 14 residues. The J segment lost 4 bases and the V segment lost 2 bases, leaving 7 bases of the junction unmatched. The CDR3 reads CSVEKPGLGYEQYF. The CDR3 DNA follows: TGCAGCGTTGAAAAACCGGGACTAGGGTACGAGCAGTACTTC.

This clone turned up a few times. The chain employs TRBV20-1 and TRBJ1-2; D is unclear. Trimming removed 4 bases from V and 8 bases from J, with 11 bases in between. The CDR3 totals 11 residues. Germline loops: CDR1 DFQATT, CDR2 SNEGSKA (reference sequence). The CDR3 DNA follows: TGCAGTGCTACCCGATTTCAGGGCTACACCTTC. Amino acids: CSATRFQGYTF.

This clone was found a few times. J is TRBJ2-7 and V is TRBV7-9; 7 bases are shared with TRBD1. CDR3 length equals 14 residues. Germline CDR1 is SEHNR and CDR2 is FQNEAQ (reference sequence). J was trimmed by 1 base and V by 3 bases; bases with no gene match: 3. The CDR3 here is CASSFQTGSYEQYF. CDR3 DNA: TGTGCCAGCAGCTTCCAGACAGGGTCCTACGAGCAGTACTTC.

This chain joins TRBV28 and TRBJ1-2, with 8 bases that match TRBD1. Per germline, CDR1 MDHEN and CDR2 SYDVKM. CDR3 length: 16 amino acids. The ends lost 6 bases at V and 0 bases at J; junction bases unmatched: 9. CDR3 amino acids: CASRAQGGQTNYGYTF. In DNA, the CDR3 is TGTGCCAGCAGGGCACAGGGGGGGCAAACTAACTATGGCTACACCTTC.

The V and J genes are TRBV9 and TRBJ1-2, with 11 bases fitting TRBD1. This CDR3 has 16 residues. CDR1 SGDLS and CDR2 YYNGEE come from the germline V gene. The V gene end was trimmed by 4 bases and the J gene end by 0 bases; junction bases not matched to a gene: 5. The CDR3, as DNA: TGTGCCAGCAGCTGGGGACAGGGGGAAGCTAACTATGGCTACACCTTC. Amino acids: CASSWGQGEANYGYTF.